The sequence of this T cell receptor (beta chain) was determined in a study of post-analysis software for immune sequencing data. The wider study: Included courses were relapsing-remitting and secondary progressive multiple sclerosis; progressive-relapsing multiple sclerosis was also included. Study-wide findings and caveats: Patients used several TRBV segments, including TRBV5-6, TRBV5-1 and TRBV20-1, more often than controls.

The TCR beta cDNA libraries contained unique molecular identifiers. MiXCR, run by TCRdb on the PCR reads, gives a single entry per CDR3 protein. The sample has around 770,000 distinct CDR3 sequences, under 60% seen once. Trimming took 6 bases from V and 3 from J, leaving 18 bases between them. Germline CDR1 SGHTA, CDR2 FQGNSA. The CDR3 spans 16 residues. Note on this clonotype: Its antigen is still unknown.

The chain links TRBV7-2 to TRBJ2-1, with a tentative D call TRBD2 (5 bases). The origin of this receptor is a girl aged 5-17 years with multiple sclerosis. Sequenced: blood. CDR3 loop: CASSSAVGKNYNEQFF. The CDR3 bases are TGTGCCAGCAGTTCAGCGGTAGGGAAGAACTACAATGAGCAGTTCTTC.